The 19 T cell receptor beta chains reported below all come from one sample, sequenced in a study of T-cell memory formation after mild COVID-19. TCRdb itself ran the 5' RACE reads through MiXCR, one entry per CDR3 protein. The sample carries hundreds of thousands of distinct CDR3 sequences, around a quarter recorded once. Sequencing was done on a sample of PBMCs or a T cell subset sorted from them (not recorded which). The receptors were gathered from an adult woman who had mild COVID-19 (a few samples of this study predate the infection). Cell type and time point are not known.

The V gene is TRBV2, the J gene TRBJ2-3; D is ambiguous. The CDR3 has 11 amino acids. Germline V gene sequence: CDR1 SNHLY, CDR2 FYNNEI. The V gene lost 7 bases and the J gene lost 6 bases, with 8 bases spanning the gap. CDR3 DNA: TGTGCCAGCATCCGGGCGGATACGCAGTATTTT. It encodes CASIRADTQYF.

This clonotype was observed a handful of times. This sequence joins TRBV15 and TRBJ2-4; the match to TRBD2 covers 10 bases. CDR1 and CDR2 from the germline V gene are LNHNV and YYDKDF (reference sequence). The CDR3 contains 17 residues. V was clipped by 5 bases and J by 0 bases; unmatched bases: 7. CDR3 loop: CATSLSTSGIAKNIQYF. CDR3 DNA sequence: TGTGCCACCAGCCTTAGTACTAGCGGGATAGCCAAAAACATTCAGTACTTC.

The chain links TRBV6-2 or TRBV6-3 to TRBJ2-1; D is uncertain. The CDR3 sequence is 16 residues long. Per germline, CDR1 MNHEY and CDR2 SVGEGT. The V and J ends lost 4 bases and 5 bases respectively, with 18 bases between them. CDR3 loop: CASSSRPRPHNNEQFF. CDR3 DNA sequence: TGTGCCAGCAGTTCGAGACCGCGGCCCCATAACAATGAGCAGTTCTTC.

The gene calls are TRBV27 and TRBJ2-1; TRBD1 or TRBD2 may be the D gene (7 bases each). The V end lost 0 bases, the J end lost 6 bases, and 15 bases lay between the germline ends. CDR1 and CDR2 from the germline V gene are MNHEY and SMNVEV (reference sequence). The CDR3 is made up of 16 amino acids. The CDR3: CASSLSPGGARNEQFF. The DNA of the CDR3 is TGTGCCAGCAGTTTATCCCCAGGGGGGGCGCGCAATGAGCAGTTCTTC.

This clonotype has just a few counts. The chain has TRBV5-1 and TRBJ1-4; D is perhaps TRBD1 (5 bases). With 5 bases removed from V and 2 bases from J, the gap between germline ends came to 7 bases. Per germline, CDR1 SGHRS and CDR2 YFSETQ. The CDR3 spans 13 residues. CDR3 sequence (DNA): TGCGCCAGCAGGGGGCTGACTAATGAAAAACTGTTTTTT. Its protein product is CASRGLTNEKLFF. Using reference TRBV5-1 and TRBJ1-4 for the parts outside the CDR3, the full variable domain is KAGVTQTPRYLIKTRGQQVTLSCSPISGHRSVSWYQQTPGQGLQFLFEYFSETQRNKGNFPGRFSGRQFSNSRSEMNVSTLELGDSALYLCASRGLTNEKLFFGSGTQLSVL.

This clonotype was detected a few times. The chain joins TRBV21-1 to TRBJ2-7; the table's D call, TRBD1, was not checked against the DNA. TRBV21-1 is termed a pseudogene. The CDR3 is 15 residues long. The CDR3 DNA follows: TGTGCCAGCAGCAAAGGGACAGGGGAGCCCTACGAGCAGTACTTC. Protein: CASSKGTGEPYEQYF.

This clonotype was counted only a few times. The chain has TRBV5-1 and TRBJ2-5; a possible D gene is TRBD2 (5 bases). Trimming removed 4 bases at V and 3 bases at J, with 7 bases between. The CDR3 sequence is 12 residues long. The germline CDR1 and CDR2 sequences are SGHRS and YFSETQ. The CDR3 loop is CASSNGKETQYF. CDR3 coding DNA: TGCGCCAGCAGCAACGGGAAAGAGACCCAGTACTTC. The full variable domain, in which reference TRBV5-1 and TRBJ2-5 provide the parts outside the CDR3, is KAGVTQTPRYLIKTRGQQVTLSCSPISGHRSVSWYQQTPGQGLQFLFEYFSETQRNKGNFPGRFSGRQFSNSRSEMNVSTLELGDSALYLCASSNGKETQYFGPGTRLLVL.

This clonotype has more than one count but fewer than ten. The chain joins TRBV6-2 or TRBV6-3 to TRBJ1-2; no definite D call. The CDR3 runs to 13 residues. Germline V lookup: CDR1 MNHEY, CDR2 SVGEGT. Trimming shortened V by 7 bases and J by 7 bases, and 16 bases separated the two germline ends. CDR3 bases: TGTGCCAGCACAAGACCTCCTGTCACTGGCTACACCTTC. Protein sequence: CASTRPPVTGYTF.

This clonotype turned up a few times. The V call is TRBV20-1, the J call TRBJ2-1; D may match TRBD1 or TRBD2 (5 bases each). Germline V lookup: CDR1 DFQATT, CDR2 SNEGSKA (reference sequence). V was pared by 2 bases and J by 0 bases, with 14 bases between. This CDR3 has 16 residues. CDR3 sequence (DNA): TGCAGTGCTAGAACCCGAGGGGAGCTCTCCTACAATGAGCAGTTCTTC. This encodes CSARTRGELSYNEQFF.

The sample holds a few counts of this clonotype. The chain combines TRBV11-3 with TRBJ2-2, with 7 bases identical to TRBD2. Germline CDR1 SGHNT, CDR2 YENEEA. This CDR3 region has 15 residues. V gave up 6 bases and J gave up 2 bases; unmatched junction bases: 6. CDR3 DNA: TGTGCCAGCAGAACGCTAGCGGCCAACACCGGGGAGCTGTTTTTT. It specifies CASRTLAANTGELFF. Based on the CDR3 plus reference TRBV11-3 and TRBJ2-2, the full variable domain is EAGVVQSPRYKIIEKKQPVAFWCNPISGHNTLYWYLQNLGQGPELLIRYENEEAVDDSQLPKDRFSAERLKGVDSTLKIQPAELGDSAVYLCASRTLAANTGELFFGEGSRLTVL.

V is TRBV11-2 and J is TRBJ1-2; 10 bases align to TRBD1. CDR1 is SGHAT and CDR2 is FQNNGV in the germline V gene. The CDR3 has 16 amino acids. V was pared by 1 base and J by 6 bases, with 8 bases of the junction left unmatched. The chain's CDR3 is CASSLAWGQGRHGYTF. In DNA, the CDR3 is TGTGCCAGCAGCTTAGCTTGGGGACAGGGGAGACATGGCTACACCTTC.

This clonotype was seen ten or more times. The chain has TRBV5-1 and TRBJ2-2; D is unresolved. CDR3 size: 13 residues. Trimming left V 2 bases short and J 1 base short, with 3 bases between. CDR1 is SGHRS and CDR2 is YFSETQ in the germline V gene. CDR3: CASSFKNTGELFF. CDR3 in DNA: TGCGCCAGCAGCTTCAAGAACACCGGGGAGCTGTTTTTT.

This sequence joins TRBV12-3 or TRBV12-4 and TRBJ1-1; D not certain. The CDR3 has 14 amino acids. The V end lost 8 bases, the J end lost 1 base, and 14 bases lay between the germline ends. CDR3 nucleotide sequence: TGTGCCAGCGGGAATTATACAGAGAACACTGAAGCTTTCTTT. Amino acid sequence: CASGNYTENTEAFF.

The chain couples TRBV4-1 to TRBJ1-1; a weak D match, TRBD1 (5 bases). The CDR3 spans 16 residues. The V end lost 0 bases, the J end lost 1 base, and 12 bases lay between the germline ends. Germline CDR1 is MGHRA and CDR2 is YSYEKL. The CDR3 nucleotides are TGCGCCAGCAGCCAAGATAGGGGACTCCAGAACACTGAAGCTTTCTTT. This translates into CASSQDRGLQNTEAFF.

The chain is built from TRBV29-1 and TRBJ2-4, with TRBD1 matching over 10 bases. The CDR3 is 14 amino acids. Germline V lookup: CDR1 SQVTM, CDR2 ANQGSEA. V dropped 5 bases and J dropped 4; count of bases not matched to a gene: 5. CDR3 coding DNA: TGCAGCGTTTACCGGGGACAGGGGAAAAACATTCAGTACTTC. It translates to CSVYRGQGKNIQYF.

The gene calls are TRBV5-1 and TRBJ2-2; TRBD1 matches 11 bases. The CDR3 is 17 amino acids. Germline V gene lookup returns CDR1 SGHRS and CDR2 YFSETQ. Losses at the gene ends were 5 bases for V and 4 bases for J; bases not matched to a gene: 10. CDR3 sequence: CASSPSGTGGTTGELFF. For the CDR3, the DNA is TGCGCCAGCAGTCCCTCCGGGACAGGGGGGACCACCGGGGAGCTGTTTTTT.

In this sample, this clonotype turned up a few times. The genes are TRBV5-1 and TRBJ1-1, with D tentatively TRBD1 (5 bases). The CDR3 covers 13 residues. Trimming stripped 3 bases from V and 3 bases from J, with 9 bases between. Per germline, CDR1 SGHRS and CDR2 YFSETQ. The DNA for the CDR3 is TGCGCCAGCAGCTCCAGGGAGTACACTGAAGCTTTCTTT. Its protein is CASSSREYTEAFF. Combining the CDR3 with reference TRBV5-1 and TRBJ1-1 gives the whole variable domain KAGVTQTPRYLIKTRGQQVTLSCSPISGHRSVSWYQQTPGQGLQFLFEYFSETQRNKGNFPGRFSGRQFSNSRSEMNVSTLELGDSALYLCASSSREYTEAFFGQGTRLTVV.

This clonotype was observed a few times. The chain recombines TRBV20-1 with TRBJ2-1; 7 bases agree with TRBD1. V gave up 3 bases and J gave up 7 bases; unmatched junction bases: 6. The germline V gene encodes CDR1 DFQATT and CDR2 SNEGSKA (reference sequence). The CDR3 loop spans 13 amino acids. CDR3 residues: CSARTRGWNEQFF. As DNA, the CDR3 is TGCAGTGCTAGGACCAGGGGGTGGAATGAGCAGTTCTTC.

In its sample, this clonotype was seen a few times. The chain combines TRBV9 with TRBJ1-1; 10 nucleotides agree with TRBD1. The CDR3 totals 15 residues. Germline trimming cut 4 bases from V and 1 base from J; bases unmatched to any gene: 4. The V gene's germline CDR1 is SGDLS and CDR2 YYNGEE. CDR3 protein: CASSKGDRGNTEAFF. The CDR3 coding sequence is TGTGCCAGCAGCAAAGGGGACAGGGGGAACACTGAAGCTTTCTTT. The full variable domain, with the rest looked up from reference TRBV9 and TRBJ1-1, is DSGVTQTPKHLITATGQRVTLRCSPRSGDLSVYWYQQSLDQGLQFLIQYYNGEERAKGNILERFSAQQFPDLHSELNLSSLELGDSALYFCASSKGDRGNTEAFFGQGTRLTVV.